The rows below give T cell receptor beta chains drawn from one sample of a study of blood T cell repertoires in COVID-19. TCRdb's copy holds only in-frame clones and misses some; the assay was immunoSEQ multiplex PCR. The sample records about 200,000 clones, around 89% being singletons. Input material: PBMCs or T cells enriched from blood (not recorded which). Every receptor here comes from a man aged 25-45 years who had recovered from COVID-19. Both conserved end residues are part of each CDR3. Fields, in order: V gene, CDR3 protein.

v_call: TRBV4-1
cdr3_aa: CASSQATGLGASSGNTIYF

v_call: TRBV7-8
cdr3_aa: CASSLEAGSIDTIYF

v_call: TRBV30
cdr3_aa: CAWSRDSRDEAFF

v_call: TRBV11-2
cdr3_aa: CASSLRGSAGAFGGSPLHF

v_call: TRBV18
cdr3_aa: CASSPLSATNEKLFF

v_call: TRBV10-3
cdr3_aa: CAISESSGTVYEQYF

v_call: TRBV5-1
cdr3_aa: CASSLKVFPGRDGLNTIYF

v_call: TRBV6-5
cdr3_aa: CASSYVGDWAEAFF

v_call: TRBV6-2/TRBV6-3
cdr3_aa: CASSYNGQGVYEQYF

v_call: TRBV21-1
cdr3_aa: CASSRDAVYEQYF

v_call: TRBV29-1
cdr3_aa: CSVEPTSGSSYNEQFF

v_call: TRBV7-2
cdr3_aa: CASSSKPGQNYEQYF

v_call: TRBV10-1
cdr3_aa: CASSDLAGGTSNTDTQYF

v_call: TRBV27
cdr3_aa: CASSPNFESSYNSPLHF

v_call: TRBV24-1
cdr3_aa: CATSGGGQGPSNQPQHF

v_call: TRBV30
cdr3_aa: CAWRNKGGNQPQHF

v_call: TRBV28
cdr3_aa: CASSWDSITSNQPQHF

v_call: TRBV18
cdr3_aa: CASSPPGQGRELFF

v_call: TRBV5-6
cdr3_aa: CASSSLAGPQHF

v_call: TRBV6-2/TRBV6-3
cdr3_aa: CASSYYSSYNSPLHF

v_call: TRBV7-2
cdr3_aa: CASSVRGAGGQETQYF

v_call: TRBV19
cdr3_aa: CASSIDGQDYQPQHF

v_call: TRBV5-8
cdr3_aa: CASSSDQGVGTDTQYF

v_call: TRBV7-6
cdr3_aa: CASSFTPTGGNEQFF

v_call: TRBV4-2
cdr3_aa: CASSQVALAGRPPSTDTQYF

v_call: TRBV28
cdr3_aa: CASSFQGGGQPQHF

v_call: TRBV9
cdr3_aa: CASSVGGNANTGELFF

v_call: TRBV9
cdr3_aa: CASSATSGGTSTDTQYF

v_call: TRBV19
cdr3_aa: CAIAPGGPYYGYTF

v_call: TRBV7-9
cdr3_aa: CASSRTGAGELFF

v_call: TRBV29-1
cdr3_aa: CSVVGTGGLVSEAFF

v_call: TRBV19
cdr3_aa: CASSLSLRGQSTEAFF

v_call: TRBV2
cdr3_aa: CASSDFVGNQPQHF

v_call: TRBV18
cdr3_aa: CASSPKETGLTYEQYF

v_call: TRBV4-2
cdr3_aa: CASSQDSGTSGNNEQFF

v_call: TRBV27
cdr3_aa: CASSLLQGWNEQFF

v_call: TRBV11-2
cdr3_aa: CASSLDGGTGALNTGELFF

v_call: TRBV4-3
cdr3_aa: CASSQEGLALAKNIQYF

v_call: TRBV7-8
cdr3_aa: CASSLGIQGTDTQYF